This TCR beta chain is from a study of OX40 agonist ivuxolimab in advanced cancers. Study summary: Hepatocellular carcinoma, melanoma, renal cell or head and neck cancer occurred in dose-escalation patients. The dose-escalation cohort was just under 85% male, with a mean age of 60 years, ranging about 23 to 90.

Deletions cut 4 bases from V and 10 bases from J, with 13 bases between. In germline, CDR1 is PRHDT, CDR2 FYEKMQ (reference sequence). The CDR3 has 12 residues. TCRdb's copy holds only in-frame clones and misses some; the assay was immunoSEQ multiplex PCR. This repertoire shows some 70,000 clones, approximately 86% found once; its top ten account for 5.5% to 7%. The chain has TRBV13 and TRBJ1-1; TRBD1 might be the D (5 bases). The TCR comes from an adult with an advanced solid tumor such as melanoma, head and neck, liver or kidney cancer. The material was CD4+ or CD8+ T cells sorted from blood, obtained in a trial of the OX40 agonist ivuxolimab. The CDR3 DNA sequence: TGTGCCAGCAGCTCGAGGGACTCGGGAGCTTTCTTT. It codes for CASSSRDSGAFF.